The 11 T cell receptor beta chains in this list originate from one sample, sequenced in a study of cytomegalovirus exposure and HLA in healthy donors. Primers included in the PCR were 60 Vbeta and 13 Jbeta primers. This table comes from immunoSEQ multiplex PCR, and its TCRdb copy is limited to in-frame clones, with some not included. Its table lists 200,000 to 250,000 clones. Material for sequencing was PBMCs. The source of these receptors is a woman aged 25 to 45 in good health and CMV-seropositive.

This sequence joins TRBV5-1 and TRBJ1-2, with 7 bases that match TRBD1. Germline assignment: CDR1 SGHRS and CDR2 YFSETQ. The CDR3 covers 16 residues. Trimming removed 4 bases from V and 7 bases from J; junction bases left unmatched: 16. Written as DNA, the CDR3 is TGCGCCAGCAGCACCGGACAGGTCGGGGATTTGGGTGGCTACACCTTC. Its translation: CASSTGQVGDLGGYTF.

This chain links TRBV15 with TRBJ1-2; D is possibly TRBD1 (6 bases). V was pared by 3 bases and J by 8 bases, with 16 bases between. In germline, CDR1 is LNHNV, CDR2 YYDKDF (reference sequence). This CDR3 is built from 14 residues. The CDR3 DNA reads TGTGCCACCAGCAGTGCACAGGGAAATAGCGGCTACACCTTC. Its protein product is CATSSAQGNSGYTF.

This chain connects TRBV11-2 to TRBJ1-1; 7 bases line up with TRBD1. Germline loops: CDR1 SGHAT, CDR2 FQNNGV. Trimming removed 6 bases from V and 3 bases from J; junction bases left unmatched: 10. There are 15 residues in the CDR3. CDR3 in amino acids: CASSQGYTGDTEAFF. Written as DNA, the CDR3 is TGTGCCAGCAGTCAAGGGTACACAGGGGACACTGAAGCTTTCTTT. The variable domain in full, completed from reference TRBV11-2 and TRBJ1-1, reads EAGVAQSPRYKIIEKRQSVAFWCNPISGHATLYWYQQILGQGPKLLIQFQNNGVVDDSQLPKDRFSAERLKGVDSTLKIQPAKLEDSAVYLCASSQGYTGDTEAFFGQGTRLTVV.

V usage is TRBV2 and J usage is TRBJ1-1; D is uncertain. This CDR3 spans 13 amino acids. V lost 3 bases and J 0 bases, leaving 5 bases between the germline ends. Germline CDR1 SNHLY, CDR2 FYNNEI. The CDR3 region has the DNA TGTGCCAGCAGTGAGGAGATGAACACTGAAGCTTTCTTT. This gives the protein CASSEEMNTEAFF. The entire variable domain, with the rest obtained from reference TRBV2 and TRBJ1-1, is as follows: EPEVTQTPSHQVTQMGQEVILRCVPISNHLYFYWYRQILGQKVEFLVSFYNNEISEKSEIFDDQFSVERPDGSNFTLKIRSTKLEDSAMYFCASSEEMNTEAFFGQGTRLTVV.

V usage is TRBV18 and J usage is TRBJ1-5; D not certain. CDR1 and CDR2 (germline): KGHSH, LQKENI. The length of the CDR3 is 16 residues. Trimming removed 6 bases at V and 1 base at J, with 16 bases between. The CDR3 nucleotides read TGTGCCAGCTCTTCACAAGGCCCGAGGAGCAATCAGCCCCAGCATTTT. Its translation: CASSSQGPRSNQPQHF. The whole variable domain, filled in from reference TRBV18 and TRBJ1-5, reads NAGVMQNPRHLVRRRGQEARLRCSPMKGHSHVYWYRQLPEEGLKFMVYLQKENIIDESGMPKERFSAEFPKEGPSILRIQQVVRGDSAAYFCASSSQGPRSNQPQHFGDGTRLSIL.

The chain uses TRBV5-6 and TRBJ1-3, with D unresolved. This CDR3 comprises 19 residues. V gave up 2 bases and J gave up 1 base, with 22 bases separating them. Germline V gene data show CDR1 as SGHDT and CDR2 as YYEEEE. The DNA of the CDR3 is TGTGCCAGCAGCTTAGCCTCGGGATTTCTAATAGAATCTGGAAACACCATATATTTT. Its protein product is CASSLASGFLIESGNTIYF.

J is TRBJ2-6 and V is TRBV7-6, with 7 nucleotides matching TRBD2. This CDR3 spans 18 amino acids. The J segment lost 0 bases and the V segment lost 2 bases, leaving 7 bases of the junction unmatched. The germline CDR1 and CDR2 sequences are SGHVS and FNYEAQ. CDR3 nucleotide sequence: TGTGCCAGCAGCTTACTCCCCGGGGGGTCCTCTGGGGCCAACGTCCTGACTTTC. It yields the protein CASSLLPGGSSGANVLTF.

Written as DNA, the CDR3 is TGTGCCAGCAGTGATAGCGGGGGGGCCGCAGATACGCAGTATTTT. As protein: CASSDSGGAADTQYF. This rearrangement joins TRBV25-1 to TRBJ2-3; TRBD2 agrees at 11 bases. Germline V CDR1 and CDR2: MGHDK, SYGVNS. This CDR3 has 15 residues. V trimming: 3 bases; J trimming: 4 bases; junction bases outside the gene matches: 3.

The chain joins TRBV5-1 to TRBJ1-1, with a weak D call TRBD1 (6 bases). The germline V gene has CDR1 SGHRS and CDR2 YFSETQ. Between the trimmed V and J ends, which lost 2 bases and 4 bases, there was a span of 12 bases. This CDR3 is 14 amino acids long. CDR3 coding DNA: TGCGCCAGCAGCTTACAGGGAGGGGGCACTGAAGCTTTCTTT. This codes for CASSLQGGGTEAFF.

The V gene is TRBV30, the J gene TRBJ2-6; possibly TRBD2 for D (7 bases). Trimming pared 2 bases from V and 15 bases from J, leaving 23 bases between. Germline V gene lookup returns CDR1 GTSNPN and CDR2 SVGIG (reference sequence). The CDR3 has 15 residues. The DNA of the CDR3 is TGTGCCTGGAGTCGCAATATGGGGTGGGGGGGGCACCTGACTTTC. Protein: CAWSRNMGWGGHLTF.

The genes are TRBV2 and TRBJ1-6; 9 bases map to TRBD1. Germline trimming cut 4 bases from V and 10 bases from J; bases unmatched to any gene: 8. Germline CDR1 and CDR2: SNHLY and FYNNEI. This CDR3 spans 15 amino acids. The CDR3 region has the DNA TGTGCCAGCAGTGCGGGACAGGGAGATCGGTCACCCCTCCACTTT. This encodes CASSAGQGDRSPLHF.